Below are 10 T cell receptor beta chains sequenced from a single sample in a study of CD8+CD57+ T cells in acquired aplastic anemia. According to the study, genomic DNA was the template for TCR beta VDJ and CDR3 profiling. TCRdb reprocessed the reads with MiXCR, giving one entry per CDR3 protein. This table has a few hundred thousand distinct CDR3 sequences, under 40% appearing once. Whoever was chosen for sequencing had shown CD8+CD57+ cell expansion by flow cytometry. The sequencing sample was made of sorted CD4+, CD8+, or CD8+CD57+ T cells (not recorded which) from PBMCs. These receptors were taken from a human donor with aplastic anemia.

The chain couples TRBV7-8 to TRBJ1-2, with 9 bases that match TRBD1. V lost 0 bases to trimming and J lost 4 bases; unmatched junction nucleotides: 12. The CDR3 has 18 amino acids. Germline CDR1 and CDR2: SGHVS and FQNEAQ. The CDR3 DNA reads TGTGCCAGCAGCTTAGCCCTACGGGACAGGGAGTTAGGCTATGGCTACACCTTC. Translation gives CASSLALRDRELGYGYTF.

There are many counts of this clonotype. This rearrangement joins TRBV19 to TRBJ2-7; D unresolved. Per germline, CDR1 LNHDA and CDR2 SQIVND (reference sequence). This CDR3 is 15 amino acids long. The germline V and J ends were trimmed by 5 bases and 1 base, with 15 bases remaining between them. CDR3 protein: CASSHQGRASYEQYF. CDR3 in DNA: TGTGCCAGTAGTCACCAAGGACGGGCTTCCTACGAGCAGTACTTC.

CDR3 bases: TGTGCCAGCAGTTTCTCAGGGGGCGCCGGTTACACCTTC. Its translation: CASSFSGGAGYTF. The chain couples TRBV12-3 or TRBV12-4 to TRBJ1-2, with TRBD1 matching over 8 bases. V shed 3 bases, J shed 11 bases, and the junction held 8 bases outside the gene matches. The CDR3 runs 13 residues.

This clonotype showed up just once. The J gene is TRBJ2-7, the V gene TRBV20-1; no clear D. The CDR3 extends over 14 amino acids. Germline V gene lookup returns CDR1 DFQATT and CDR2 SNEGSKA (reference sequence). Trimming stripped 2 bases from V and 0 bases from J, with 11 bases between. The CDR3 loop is CSARFIGYSYEQYF. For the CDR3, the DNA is TGCAGTGCTAGATTTATCGGCTACTCCTACGAGCAGTACTTC.

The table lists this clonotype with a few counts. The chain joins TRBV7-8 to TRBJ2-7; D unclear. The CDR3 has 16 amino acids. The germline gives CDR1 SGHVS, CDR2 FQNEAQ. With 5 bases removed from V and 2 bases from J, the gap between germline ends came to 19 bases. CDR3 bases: TGTGCCAGCAGCCCCCGGGTGAGGTTATACACCTACGAGCAGTACTTC. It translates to CASSPRVRLYTYEQYF.

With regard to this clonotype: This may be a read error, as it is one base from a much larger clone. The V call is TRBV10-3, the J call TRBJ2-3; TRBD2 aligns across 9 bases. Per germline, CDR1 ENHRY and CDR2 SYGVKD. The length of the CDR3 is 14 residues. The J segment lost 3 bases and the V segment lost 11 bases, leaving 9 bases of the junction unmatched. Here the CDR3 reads CAVCGGGATDTQYF. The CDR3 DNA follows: TGTGCCGTCTGTGGCGGGGGGGCAACAGATACGCAGTATTTT.

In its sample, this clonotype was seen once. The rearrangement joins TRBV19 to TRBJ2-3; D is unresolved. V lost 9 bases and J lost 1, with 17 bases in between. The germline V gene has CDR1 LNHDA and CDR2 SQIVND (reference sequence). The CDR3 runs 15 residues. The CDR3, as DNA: TGTGCCAGCGGTAGTTACGATATAGGCACAGATACGCAGTATTTT. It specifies CASGSYDIGTDTQYF. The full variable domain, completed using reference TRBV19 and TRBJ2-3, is DGGITQSPKYLFRKEGQNVTLSCEQNLNHDAMYWYRQDPGQGLRLIYYSQIVNDFQKGDIAEGYSVSREKKESFPLTVTSAQKNPTAFYLCASGSYDIGTDTQYFGPGTRLTVL.

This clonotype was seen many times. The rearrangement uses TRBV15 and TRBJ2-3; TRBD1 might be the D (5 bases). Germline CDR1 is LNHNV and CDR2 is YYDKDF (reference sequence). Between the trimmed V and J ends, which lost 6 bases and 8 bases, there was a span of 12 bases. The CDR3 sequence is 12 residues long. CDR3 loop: CATSTFQGTQYF. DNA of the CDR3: TGTGCCACCAGTACGTTCCAGGGTACGCAGTATTTT.

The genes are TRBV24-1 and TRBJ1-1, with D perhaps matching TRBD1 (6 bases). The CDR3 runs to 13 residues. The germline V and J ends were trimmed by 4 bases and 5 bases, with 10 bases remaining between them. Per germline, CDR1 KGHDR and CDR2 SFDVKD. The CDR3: CATSDRRGTEAFF. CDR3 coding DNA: TGTGCCACCAGTGACAGGAGGGGGACTGAAGCTTTCTTT.

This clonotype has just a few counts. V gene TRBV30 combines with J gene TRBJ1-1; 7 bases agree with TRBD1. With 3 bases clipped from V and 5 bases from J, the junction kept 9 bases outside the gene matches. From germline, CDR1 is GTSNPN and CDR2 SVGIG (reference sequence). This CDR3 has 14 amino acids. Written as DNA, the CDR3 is TGTGCCTGGAGGTTCGGACAGGCTTCGACTGAAGCTTTCTTT. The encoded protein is CAWRFGQASTEAFF. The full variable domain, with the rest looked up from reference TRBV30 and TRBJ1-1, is SQTIHQWPATLVQPVGSPLSLECTVEGTSNPNLYWYRQAAGRGLQLLFYSVGIGQISSEVPQNLSASRPQDRQFILSSKKLLLSDSGFYLCAWRFGQASTEAFFGQGTRLTVV.